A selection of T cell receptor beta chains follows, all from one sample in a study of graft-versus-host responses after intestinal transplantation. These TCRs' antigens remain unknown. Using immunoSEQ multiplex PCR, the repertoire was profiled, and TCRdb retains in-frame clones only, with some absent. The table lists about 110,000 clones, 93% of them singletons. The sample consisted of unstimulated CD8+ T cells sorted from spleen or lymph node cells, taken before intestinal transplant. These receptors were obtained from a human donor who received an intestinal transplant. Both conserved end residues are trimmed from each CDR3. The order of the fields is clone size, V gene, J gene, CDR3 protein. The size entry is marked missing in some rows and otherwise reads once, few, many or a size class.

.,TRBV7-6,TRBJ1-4,ASSLGTGVGEKLF
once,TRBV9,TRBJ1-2,ASSVGSGYT
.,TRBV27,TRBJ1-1,ASSPGWPEAF
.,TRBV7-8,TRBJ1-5,ASSLVDSNQPQH
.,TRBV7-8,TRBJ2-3,ASSPQAGDNGADTQY
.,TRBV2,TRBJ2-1,ASSEALLGANEQF
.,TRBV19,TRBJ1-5,ASSIDPKGYNQPQH
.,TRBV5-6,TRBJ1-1,ASSLEVGRIWRDTEAF
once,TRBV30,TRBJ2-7,AWNKNYEQY
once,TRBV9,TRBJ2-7,ASSVASSGTYEQY
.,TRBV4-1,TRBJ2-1,ASSHVGTSVSNAYNEQF
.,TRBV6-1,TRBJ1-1,AASFGGGTEAF
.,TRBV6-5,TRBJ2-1,ASSSGTGIYNEQF
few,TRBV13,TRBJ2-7,ASSLALAGPYEQY